The 10 T cell receptor beta chains presented below share a single source sample, sequenced in a study of response to subunit inactivated influenza vaccine. TCRdb analysed the RT-PCR reads with MiXCR anew, one entry per CDR3 protein. The sample yields around 750,000 distinct CDR3 sequences, 21% seen once. This sample comprised PBMCs from blood, obtained 5 days after vaccination. The origin of the receptors is a man aged 50 or older who received an inactivated influenza vaccine.

The chain combines TRBV9 with TRBJ2-6, with a tentative D call TRBD1 (5 bases). The CDR3 runs to 21 residues. Per the germline V gene, CDR1 is SGDLS and CDR2 is YYNGEE. Trimming removed 2 bases from V and 0 bases from J, with 24 bases in between. For the CDR3, the DNA is TGTGCCAGCAGCGTCCCCAGAATTGGAGACAGCGCAAGCTCTGGGGCCAACGTCCTGACTTTC. Protein sequence: CASSVPRIGDSASSGANVLTF.

This clonotype was recorded many times. This chain links TRBV7-2 with TRBJ2-5; the D is unclear. The ends were cut back, 2 bases at V and 5 bases at J, with 9 bases in the middle. This CDR3 has 13 amino acids. From germline, CDR1 is SGHTA and CDR2 FQGNSA. The CDR3 reads CASSLLPRETQYF. As DNA, the CDR3 is TGTGCCAGCAGCTTATTGCCGCGGGAGACCCAGTACTTC.

There are many counts of this clonotype. The chain is built from TRBV29-1 and TRBJ2-3, with TRBD2 as a possible D gene (5 bases). V shed 6 bases and J shed 4 bases, with 17 bases lying between them. This CDR3 region has 14 residues. The germline V gene has CDR1 SQVTM and CDR2 ANQGSEA. CDR3 residues: CSVARGMGSDTQYF. The CDR3 DNA is TGCAGCGTCGCCCGGGGTATGGGTTCAGATACGCAGTATTTT.

The table lists this clonotype with a few counts. CDR3 nucleotides: TGTGCCAGCAGTTACGGCTACTCTGGAAACACCATATATTTT. Its protein product is CASSYGYSGNTIYF. This chain connects TRBV6-5 to TRBJ1-3; D not resolved. The length of the CDR3 is 14 residues. Trimming removed 2 bases from V and 0 bases from J, with 5 bases in between. Germline-derived CDR1 and CDR2 are MNHEY and SVGAGI.

This clonotype turned up a few times. The V and J genes are TRBV20-1 and TRBJ2-2; D uncertain. This CDR3 has 15 amino acids. The V gene's germline CDR1 is DFQATT and CDR2 SNEGSKA (reference sequence). With 0 bases removed from V and 1 base from J, the gap between germline ends came to 9 bases. CDR3 DNA sequence: TGCAGTGCTAGAGATTTGGGGTGGAACACCGGGGAGCTGTTTTTT. Protein sequence: CSARDLGWNTGELFF.

This clonotype occurred a few times. The rearrangement uses TRBV15 and TRBJ2-1; D ambiguous. This CDR3 region has 13 residues. Trimming shortened V by 5 bases and J by 4 bases, and 9 bases separated the two germline ends. CDR1 and CDR2 from the germline V gene are LNHNV and YYDKDF (reference sequence). The CDR3 DNA is TGTGCCACCAGCCCTGGACCTTACAATGAGCAGTTCTTC. Protein product: CATSPGPYNEQFF. The variable domain in full, with the rest retrieved from reference TRBV15 and TRBJ2-1, is DAMVIQNPRYQVTQFGKPVTLSCSQTLNHNVMYWYQQKSSQAPKLLFHYYDKDFNNEADTPDNFQSRRPNTSFCFLDIRSPGLGDTAMYLCATSPGPYNEQFFGPGTRLTVL.

This clonotype has at least ten counts. This sequence joins TRBV7-2 and TRBJ2-1; weak D call: TRBD1 (6 bases). Germline CDR1 SGHTA, CDR2 FQGNSA. This CDR3 contains 12 residues. Trimming shortened V by 4 bases and J by 10 bases, and 11 bases separated the two germline ends. The CDR3 loop is CASSSPGQEQFF. The CDR3 DNA reads TGTGCCAGCAGCTCCCCGGGACAAGAGCAGTTCTTC.

This clonotype has just a few counts. The chain joins TRBV6-1 to TRBJ1-2; D may be TRBD1 (5 bases). The CDR3 runs 16 residues. Germline-derived CDR1 and CDR2 are MNHNS and SASEGT. Trimming took off 5 bases at V and 2 bases at J, with 18 bases between the two ends. The CDR3 sequence is CASSPDNLGGNYGYTF. The CDR3 nucleotides read TGTGCCAGCAGTCCGGACAACCTAGGAGGGAACTATGGCTACACCTTC.

V and J are TRBV12-3 or TRBV12-4 and TRBJ2-7; tentatively, D is TRBD2 (5 bases). The CDR3 length is 14 residues. Trimming cost V 3 bases and J 2 bases, with 11 bases left between them. The CDR3 loop is CASSFSLAPYEQYF. Here the CDR3 DNA reads TGTGCCAGCAGTTTCAGTCTAGCCCCCTACGAGCAGTACTTC.

V usage is TRBV15 and J usage is TRBJ2-7; 9 bases match TRBD2. The trim removed 0 bases at V and 4 bases at J, leaving 4 bases unmatched. Germline CDR1 LNHNV, CDR2 YYDKDF (reference sequence). The CDR3 consists of 15 residues. This CDR3 is CATSRERGGPYEQYF. The CDR3 nucleotides are TGTGCCACCAGCAGAGAGCGGGGGGGTCCTTACGAGCAGTACTTC.